This entry lists 18 T cell receptor beta chains sequenced from one sample in a study of radiotherapy plus CTLA-4 blockade in lung cancer (dated by TCRdb to 2017 to 2018). To prepare the library, the immunoSEQ multiplex PCR assay was applied. Not all clones reach the TCRdb copy of this immuneACCESS table, which keeps in-frame sequences only. Checked studies attribute under half of the gap to unresolved V genes and leave the rest unexplained. The sample contains about 85,000 clones, approximately 86% of them found a single time. 2% to 2.5% of the sample goes to the ten largest clones. Source: peripheral blood, taken from a patient treated with radiotherapy plus ipilimumab. The receptors stem from a human donor with non-small cell lung cancer who had a partial response to radiotherapy plus ipilimumab.

This rearrangement joins TRBV10-2 to TRBJ2-1; 8 bases match TRBD1. Trimming cost V 5 bases and J 4 bases; bases outside gene matches: 7. CDR3 length equals 15 residues. The V gene's germline CDR1 is WSHSY and CDR2 SAAADI. DNA for the CDR3: TGCGCCAGCAGTAGCAGGGACAGGACTTACAATGAGCAGTTCTTC. Its protein is CASSSRDRTYNEQFF.

The chain recombines TRBV4-3 with TRBJ2-1, with 7 bases fitting TRBD2. V lost 1 base to trimming and J lost 1 base; unmatched junction nucleotides: 4. The CDR3 covers 16 residues. Germline V gene sequence: CDR1 LGHNA, CDR2 YSLEER. The CDR3 loop is CASSQATGGSYNEQFF. CDR3 nucleotide sequence: TGCGCCAGCAGCCAAGCCACGGGGGGTTCCTACAATGAGCAGTTCTTC.

This chain links TRBV6-6 with TRBJ1-5; the D gene is possibly TRBD1 (5 bases). The CDR3 contains 14 residues. Per the germline V gene, CDR1 is MNHNY and CDR2 is SVGAGI (reference sequence). V lost 5 bases, J lost 3 bases, and 11 bases lay in between. The CDR3 DNA follows: TGTGCCAGCAGTGTGACAGCATTCAATCAGCCCCAGCATTTT. It is translated as CASSVTAFNQPQHF.

This clone was recorded a few times. The chain has TRBV7-2 and TRBJ2-3; 12 bases fit TRBD2. CDR3 length: 16 amino acids. The V gene end was trimmed by 5 bases and the J gene end by 1 base; junction bases not matched to a gene: 4. Germline V gene sequence: CDR1 SGHTA, CDR2 FQGNSA. The CDR3 loop is CASSILAGGGTDTQYF. In DNA form, the CDR3 reads TGTGCCAGCAGCATCCTAGCGGGAGGGGGCACAGATACGCAGTATTTT.

This chain connects TRBV5-6 to TRBJ1-5, with 8 positions matching TRBD1. The CDR3 runs 14 residues. Germline CDR1 SGHDT, CDR2 YYEEEE. Germline trimming cut 5 bases from V and 9 bases from J; bases unmatched to any gene: 10. The CDR3 DNA is TGTGCCAGCAGTCAGAGACAGGGGAGGGGGCCCCAGCATTTT. Translation gives CASSQRQGRGPQHF.

The rearrangement uses TRBV5-1 and TRBJ2-3; D perhaps matches TRBD1 (6 bases). V lost 4 bases and J 7 bases, leaving 13 bases between the germline ends. The germline gives CDR1 SGHRS, CDR2 YFSETQ. This CDR3 region has 13 residues. CDR3 in DNA: TGCGCCAGCAGCCCCATTACAGGGAATACGCAGTATTTT. Amino acids: CASSPITGNTQYF.

This clone was picked up a small number of times. This chain joins TRBV5-5 and TRBJ1-6; 8 bases match TRBD1. Unmatched junction bases numbered 12, after V lost 0 bases and J lost 7 bases. CDR1 is SGHKS, CDR2 YYEKEE, per germline (reference sequence). This CDR3 is 18 amino acids long. CDR3 amino acids: CASSLVIPGGVRNSPLHF. DNA of the CDR3: TGTGCCAGCAGCTTGGTGATCCCAGGGGGCGTGAGGAATTCACCCCTCCACTTT. Full variable domain (remainder filled in from reference TRBV5-5 and TRBJ1-6): DAGVTQSPTHLIKTRGQQVTLRCSPISGHKSVSWYQQVLGQGPQFIFQYYEKEERGRGNFPDRFSARQFPNYSSELNVNALLLGDSALYLCASSLVIPGGVRNSPLHFGNGTRLTVT.

The rearrangement uses TRBV5-1 and TRBJ1-6, with D possibly being TRBD1 (6 bases). The germline V gene has CDR1 SGHRS and CDR2 YFSETQ. The CDR3 consists of 15 residues. V lost 3 bases and J 14 bases, leaving 21 bases between the germline ends. This CDR3 reads CASSYRVITTGSLHF. For the CDR3, the DNA is TGCGCCAGCAGCTACAGAGTCATTACGACAGGTTCCCTCCACTTT.

The chain employs TRBV19 and TRBJ1-4; D is possibly TRBD1 (6 bases). V shed 3 bases and J shed 7 bases, with 9 bases lying between them. The CDR3 length is 13 residues. Germline loops: CDR1 LNHDA, CDR2 SQIVND (reference sequence). CDR3 protein: CASSMRQVEKLFF. CDR3 DNA sequence: TGTGCCAGTAGTATGCGACAGGTTGAAAAACTGTTTTTT.

The gene calls are TRBV5-5 and TRBJ1-1; 7 nucleotides line up with TRBD1. The V and J ends lost 8 bases and 0 bases, in that order; junction bases with no gene match: 10. Germline V gene lookup returns CDR1 SGHKS and CDR2 YYEKEE (reference sequence). The CDR3 length is 15 residues. DNA of the CDR3: TGTGCCAGTTACCTTTACGGGACAGTGAACACTGAAGCTTTCTTT. Amino acids: CASYLYGTVNTEAFF.

In nucleotides, the CDR3 is TGCGCCAGCAGCTTGGCGGGTAGCAATCAGCCCCAGCATTTT. Protein: CASSLAGSNQPQHF. The rearrangement uses TRBV5-1 and TRBJ1-5; D is unclear. With 0 bases removed from V and 0 bases from J, the gap between germline ends came to 4 bases. This CDR3 is built from 14 residues. Germline V CDR1 and CDR2: SGHRS, YFSETQ.

This sequence joins TRBV6-5 and TRBJ1-5, with TRBD1 matching over 10 bases. Germline V gene data show CDR1 as MNHEY and CDR2 as SVGAGI. V lost 4 bases, J lost 6 bases, and 6 bases stayed unmatched. The CDR3 is made up of 15 amino acids. As DNA, the CDR3 is TGTGCCAGCAGTTTATGGACAGGGGGTATTCAGCCCCAGCATTTT. Translated: CASSLWTGGIQPQHF.

In its sample, this clone was seen once. The J gene is TRBJ2-3, the V gene TRBV29-1; 8 nucleotides agree with TRBD2. The CDR3 covers 13 residues. Germline CDR1 and CDR2: SQVTM and ANQGSEA. Germline trimming cut 5 bases from V and 4 bases from J; bases unmatched to any gene: 5. In DNA, the CDR3 is TGCAGCGTTCGAATAGCGGGGCCAGATACGCAGTATTTT. The encoded protein is CSVRIAGPDTQYF.

This clone was observed a single time. The chain combines TRBV18 with TRBJ1-1; D perhaps matches TRBD1 (6 bases). The CDR3 loop spans 14 amino acids. V dropped 0 bases and J dropped 7 bases, with 12 bases sitting between them. The germline gives CDR1 KGHSH, CDR2 LQKENI. As DNA, the CDR3 is TGTGCCAGCTCACCACCCCTAGACAGGTATGAAGCTTTCTTT. Protein: CASSPPLDRYEAFF.

The CDR3 DNA follows: TGTGCCAGCAGCCCCTACCGAGCTAGCGGGCTCTACGAGCAGTACTTC. Its translation is CASSPYRASGLYEQYF. This rearrangement joins TRBV7-2 to TRBJ2-7; TRBD2 matches at 8 bases. The CDR3 length is 16 residues. Germline V gene sequence: CDR1 SGHTA, CDR2 FQGNSA. V dropped 5 bases and J dropped 3; count of bases not matched to a gene: 12.

The V call is TRBV5-1, the J call TRBJ1-1; TRBD1 aligns across 8 bases. The CDR3 runs 14 residues. The V segment lost 4 bases and the J segment 5 bases; nucleotides outside the gene matches: 7. The V gene's germline CDR1 is SGHRS and CDR2 YFSETQ. CDR3 sequence reads: CASSLTGVETEAFF. The DNA of the CDR3 is TGCGCCAGCAGCCTGACAGGGGTTGAGACTGAAGCTTTCTTT.

The chain combines TRBV2 with TRBJ1-1, with 9 bases that match TRBD1. Germline values: CDR1 SNHLY, CDR2 FYNNEI. The length of the CDR3 is 13 residues. With V trimmed by 6 bases and J by 6 bases, 5 bases remained unmatched. Here the CDR3 DNA reads TGTGCCAGCAGGGGACAGGGACGCGCTGAAGCTTTCTTT. Translating gives CASRGQGRAEAFF.

The gene calls are TRBV18 and TRBJ2-2; 7 bases align to TRBD2. The CDR3 is 16 residues long. With V trimmed by 2 bases and J by 3 bases, 6 bases remained unmatched. Germline values: CDR1 KGHSH, CDR2 LQKENI. The CDR3 DNA is TGTGCCAGCTCACCAACCGGGAGGCCCGACACCGGGGAGCTGTTTTTT. Encoded protein: CASSPTGRPDTGELFF.